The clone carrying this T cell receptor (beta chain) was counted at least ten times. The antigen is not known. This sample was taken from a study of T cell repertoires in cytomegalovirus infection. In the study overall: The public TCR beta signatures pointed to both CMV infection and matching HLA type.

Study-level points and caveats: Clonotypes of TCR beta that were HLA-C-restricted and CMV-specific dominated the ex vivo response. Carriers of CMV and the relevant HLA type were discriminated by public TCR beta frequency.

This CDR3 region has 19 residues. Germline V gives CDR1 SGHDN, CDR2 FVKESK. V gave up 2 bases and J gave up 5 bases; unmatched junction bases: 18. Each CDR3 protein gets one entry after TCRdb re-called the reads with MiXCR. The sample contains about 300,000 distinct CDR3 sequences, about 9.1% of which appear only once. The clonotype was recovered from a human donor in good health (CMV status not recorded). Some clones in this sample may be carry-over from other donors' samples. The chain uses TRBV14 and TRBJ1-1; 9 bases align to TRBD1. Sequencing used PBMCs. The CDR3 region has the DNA TGTGCCAGCAGCCAAAACCGGGACAGGGTTTTCGGGAGGGAAACTGAAGCTTTCTTT. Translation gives CASSQNRDRVFGRETEAFF.